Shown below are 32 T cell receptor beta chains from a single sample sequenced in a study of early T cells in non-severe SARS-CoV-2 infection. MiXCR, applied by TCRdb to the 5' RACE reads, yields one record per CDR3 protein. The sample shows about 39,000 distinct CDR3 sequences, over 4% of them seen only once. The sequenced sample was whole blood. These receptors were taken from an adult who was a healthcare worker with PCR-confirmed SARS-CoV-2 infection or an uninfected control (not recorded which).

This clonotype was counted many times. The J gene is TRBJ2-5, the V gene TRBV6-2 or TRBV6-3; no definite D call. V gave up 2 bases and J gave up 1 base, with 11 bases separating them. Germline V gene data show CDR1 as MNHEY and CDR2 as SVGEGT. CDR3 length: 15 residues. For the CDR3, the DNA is TGTGCCAGCAGTTACAATCCTGGACCCCAAGAGACCCAGTACTTC. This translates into CASSYNPGPQETQYF.

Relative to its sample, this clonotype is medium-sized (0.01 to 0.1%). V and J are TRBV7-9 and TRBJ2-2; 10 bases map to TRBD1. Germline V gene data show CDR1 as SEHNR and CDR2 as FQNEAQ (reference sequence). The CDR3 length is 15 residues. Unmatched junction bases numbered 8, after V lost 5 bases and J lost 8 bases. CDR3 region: CASSRGTGESGELFF. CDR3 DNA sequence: TGTGCCAGCAGCCGCGGGACAGGGGAATCAGGGGAGCTGTTTTTT.

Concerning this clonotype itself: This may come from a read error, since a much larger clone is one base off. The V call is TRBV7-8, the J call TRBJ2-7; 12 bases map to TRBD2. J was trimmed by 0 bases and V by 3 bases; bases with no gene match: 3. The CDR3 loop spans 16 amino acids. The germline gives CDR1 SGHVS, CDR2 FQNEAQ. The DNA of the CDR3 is TGTGCCAGCAGCTTGGGACTAGCGGGCCCCTCCTACGAGCAGTACTTC. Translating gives CASSLGLAGPSYEQYF.

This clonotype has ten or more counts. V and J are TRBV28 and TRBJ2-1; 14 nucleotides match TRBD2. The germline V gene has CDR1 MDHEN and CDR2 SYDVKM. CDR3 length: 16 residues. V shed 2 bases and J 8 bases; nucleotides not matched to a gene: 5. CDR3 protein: CASSLGGTSGSYEQFF. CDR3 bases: TGTGCCAGCAGTTTAGGCGGGACTAGCGGGAGCTATGAGCAGTTCTTC.

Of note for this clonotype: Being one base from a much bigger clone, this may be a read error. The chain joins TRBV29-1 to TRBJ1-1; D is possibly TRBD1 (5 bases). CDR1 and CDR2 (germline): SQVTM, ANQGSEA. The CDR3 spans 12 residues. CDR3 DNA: TGCAGCGTTCTTTCGCAGGGTTCTGAAGCTTACTTT. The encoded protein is CSVLSQGSEAYF.

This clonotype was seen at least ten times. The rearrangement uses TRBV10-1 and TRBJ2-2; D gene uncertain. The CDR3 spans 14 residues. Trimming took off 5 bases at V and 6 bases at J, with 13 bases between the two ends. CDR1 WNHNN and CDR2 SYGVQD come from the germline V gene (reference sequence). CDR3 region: CASSSIGSPGELFF. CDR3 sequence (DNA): TGCGCCAGCAGTTCAATCGGGTCCCCCGGGGAGCTGTTTTTT.

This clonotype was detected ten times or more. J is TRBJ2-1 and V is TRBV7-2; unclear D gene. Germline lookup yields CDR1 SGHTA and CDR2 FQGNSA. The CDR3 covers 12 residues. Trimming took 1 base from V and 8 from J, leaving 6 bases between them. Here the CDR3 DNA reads TGTGCCAGCAGCTTAGTTGGGTATGAGCAGTTCTTC. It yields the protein CASSLVGYEQFF. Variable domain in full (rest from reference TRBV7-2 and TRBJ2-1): GAGVSQSPSNKVTEKGKDVELRCDPISGHTALYWYRQSLGQGLEFLIYFQGNSAPDKSGLPSDRFSAERTGGSVSTLTIQRTQQEDSAVYLCASSLVGYEQFFGPGTRLTVL.

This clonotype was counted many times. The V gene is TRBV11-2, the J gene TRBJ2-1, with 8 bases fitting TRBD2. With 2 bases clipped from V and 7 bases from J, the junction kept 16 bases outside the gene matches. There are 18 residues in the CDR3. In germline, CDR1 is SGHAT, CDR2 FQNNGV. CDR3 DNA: TGTGCCAGCAGCTTACTTTCGCGGGGGCTTCCGGGAGGGAATGAGCAGTTCTTC. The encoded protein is CASSLLSRGLPGGNEQFF.

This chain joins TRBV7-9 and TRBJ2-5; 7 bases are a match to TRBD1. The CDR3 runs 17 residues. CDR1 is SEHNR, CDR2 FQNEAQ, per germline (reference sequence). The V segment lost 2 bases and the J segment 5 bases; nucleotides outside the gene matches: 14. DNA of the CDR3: TGTGCCAGCAGCTTATCCCTACAGGGGCCTCACCGGGAGACCCAGTACTTC. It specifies CASSLSLQGPHRETQYF. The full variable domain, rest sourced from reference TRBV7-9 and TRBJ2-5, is DTGVSQNPRHKITKRGQNVTFRCDPISEHNRLYWYRQTLGQGPEFLTYFQNEAQLEKSRLLSDRFSAERPKGSFSTLEIQRTEQGDSAMYLCASSLSLQGPHRETQYFGPGTRLLVL.

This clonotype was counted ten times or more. CDR3 residues: CASSRTSTSGGAADTQYF. The CDR3, as DNA: TGTGCCAGCAGCCGAACTAGTACTAGCGGGGGGGCGGCAGATACGCAGTATTTT. The chain uses TRBV3-1 and TRBJ2-3; 13 bases are shared with TRBD2. Germline V gene lookup returns CDR1 LGHDT and CDR2 YNNKEL (reference sequence). V was pared by 4 bases and J by 4 bases, with 11 bases of the junction left unmatched. The CDR3 runs 18 residues.

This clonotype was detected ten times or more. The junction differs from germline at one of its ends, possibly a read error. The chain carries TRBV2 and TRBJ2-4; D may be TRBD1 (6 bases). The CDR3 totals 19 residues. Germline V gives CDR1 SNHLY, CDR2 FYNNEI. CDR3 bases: TGTACCAGCAGTAGGGGGTGGCAGACTCAAGGCTTAGCCAAAAACATTCAGTACTTC. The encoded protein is CTSSRGWQTQGLAKNIQYF.

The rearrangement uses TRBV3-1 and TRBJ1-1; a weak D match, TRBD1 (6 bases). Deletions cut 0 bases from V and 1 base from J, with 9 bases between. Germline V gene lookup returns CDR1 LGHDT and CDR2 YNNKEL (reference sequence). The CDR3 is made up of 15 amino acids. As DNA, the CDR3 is TGTGCCAGCAGCCAAGAGGCAGGGGAGAACACTGAAGCTTTCTTT. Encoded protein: CASSQEAGENTEAFF.

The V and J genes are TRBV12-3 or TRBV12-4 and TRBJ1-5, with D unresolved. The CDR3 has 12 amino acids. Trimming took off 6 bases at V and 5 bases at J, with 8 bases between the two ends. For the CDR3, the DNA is TGTGCCAGCAGGAACACTGATCAGCCCCAGCATTTT. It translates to CASRNTDQPQHF.

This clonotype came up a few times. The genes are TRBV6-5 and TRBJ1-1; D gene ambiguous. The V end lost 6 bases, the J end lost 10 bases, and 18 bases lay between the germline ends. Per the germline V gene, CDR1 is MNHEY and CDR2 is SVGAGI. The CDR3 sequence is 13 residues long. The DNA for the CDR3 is TGTGCCAGCAGCCAGACCGACCACCCGGGAGCTTTCTTT. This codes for CASSQTDHPGAFF.

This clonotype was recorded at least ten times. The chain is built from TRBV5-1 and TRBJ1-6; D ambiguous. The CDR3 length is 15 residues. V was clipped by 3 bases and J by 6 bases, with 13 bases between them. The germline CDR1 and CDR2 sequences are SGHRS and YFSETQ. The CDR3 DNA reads TGCGCCAGCAGCTCGGGCACAGAAATTAATTCACCCCTCCACTTT. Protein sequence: CASSSGTEINSPLHF.

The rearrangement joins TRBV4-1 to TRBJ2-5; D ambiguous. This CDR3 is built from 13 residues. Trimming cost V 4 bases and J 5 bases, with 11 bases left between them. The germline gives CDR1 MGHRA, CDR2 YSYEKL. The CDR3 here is CASSLSLLETQYF. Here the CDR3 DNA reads TGCGCCAGCAGCCTGTCCCTCCTGGAGACCCAGTACTTC.

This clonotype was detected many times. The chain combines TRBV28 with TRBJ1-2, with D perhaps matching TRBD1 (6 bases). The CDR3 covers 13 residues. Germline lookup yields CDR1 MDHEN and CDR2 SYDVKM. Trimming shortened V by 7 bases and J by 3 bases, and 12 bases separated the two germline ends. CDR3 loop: CASIGGQDYGYTF. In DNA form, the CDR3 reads TGTGCCAGCATCGGGGGGCAGGACTATGGCTACACCTTC.

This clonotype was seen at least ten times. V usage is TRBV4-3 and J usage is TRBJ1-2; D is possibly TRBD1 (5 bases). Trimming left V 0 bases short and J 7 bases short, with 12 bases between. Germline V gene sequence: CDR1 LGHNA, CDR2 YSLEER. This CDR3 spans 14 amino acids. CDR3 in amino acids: CASSQEKGRRGYTF. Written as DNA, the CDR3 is TGCGCCAGCAGCCAAGAAAAGGGGCGGCGTGGCTACACCTTC.

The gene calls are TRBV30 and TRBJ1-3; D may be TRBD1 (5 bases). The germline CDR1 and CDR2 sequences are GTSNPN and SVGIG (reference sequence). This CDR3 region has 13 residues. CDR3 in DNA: TGTGCTGGAAACGGGGGAGATGGAAACACCATATATTTT. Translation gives CAGNGGDGNTIYF.

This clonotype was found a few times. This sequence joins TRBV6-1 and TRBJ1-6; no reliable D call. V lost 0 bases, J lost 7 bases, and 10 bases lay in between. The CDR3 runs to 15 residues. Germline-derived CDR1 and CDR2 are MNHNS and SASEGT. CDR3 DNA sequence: TGTGCCAGCAGTGAAGCGTGGCAGCCCAATTCACCCCTCCACTTT. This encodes CASSEAWQPNSPLHF.

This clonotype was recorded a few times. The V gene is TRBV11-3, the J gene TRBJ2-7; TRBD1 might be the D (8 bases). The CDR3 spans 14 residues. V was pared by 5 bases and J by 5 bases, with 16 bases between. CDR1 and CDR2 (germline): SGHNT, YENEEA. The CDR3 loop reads CASSPGGQVHEQYF. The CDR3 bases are TGTGCCAGCAGCCCGGGGGGACAGGTCCACGAGCAGTACTTC.

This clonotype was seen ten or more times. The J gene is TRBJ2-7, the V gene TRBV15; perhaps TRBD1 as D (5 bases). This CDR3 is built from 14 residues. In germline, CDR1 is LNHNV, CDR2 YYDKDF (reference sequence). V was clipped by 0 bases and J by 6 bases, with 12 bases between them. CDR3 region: CATSRDLETAEQYF. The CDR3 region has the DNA TGTGCCACCAGCAGAGATCTAGAGACAGCCGAGCAGTACTTC.

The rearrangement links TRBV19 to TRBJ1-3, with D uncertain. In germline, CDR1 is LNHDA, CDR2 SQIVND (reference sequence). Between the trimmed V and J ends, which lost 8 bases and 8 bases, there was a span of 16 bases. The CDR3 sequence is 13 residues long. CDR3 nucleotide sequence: TGTGCCAGTGGCCGGGATTCAAGGGACACCATATATTTT. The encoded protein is CASGRDSRDTIYF.

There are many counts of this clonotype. CDR3 in DNA: TGTGCCAGCAGCCAGCGGGGGGGCCGGAACATTCAGTACTTC. Residues: CASSQRGGRNIQYF. The rearrangement joins TRBV3-1 to TRBJ2-4, with 9 nucleotides matching TRBD2. The CDR3 is 14 amino acids. V lost 3 bases and J lost 7; bases outside the gene matches: 4. Germline assignment: CDR1 LGHDT and CDR2 YNNKEL (reference sequence).

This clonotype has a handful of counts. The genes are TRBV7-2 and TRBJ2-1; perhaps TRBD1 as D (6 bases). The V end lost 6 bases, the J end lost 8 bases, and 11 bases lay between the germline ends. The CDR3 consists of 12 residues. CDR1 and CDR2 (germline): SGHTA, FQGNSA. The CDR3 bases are TGTGCCAGCAGTCGACAGGAAGATGAGCAGTTCTTC. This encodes CASSRQEDEQFF.

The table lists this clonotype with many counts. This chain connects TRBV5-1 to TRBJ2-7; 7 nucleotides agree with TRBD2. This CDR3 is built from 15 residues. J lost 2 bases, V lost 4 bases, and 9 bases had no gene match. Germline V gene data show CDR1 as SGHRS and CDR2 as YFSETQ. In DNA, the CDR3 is TGCGCCAGCAGCAGGGAGGGGACTACCACCTACGAGCAGTACTTC. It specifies CASSREGTTTYEQYF.

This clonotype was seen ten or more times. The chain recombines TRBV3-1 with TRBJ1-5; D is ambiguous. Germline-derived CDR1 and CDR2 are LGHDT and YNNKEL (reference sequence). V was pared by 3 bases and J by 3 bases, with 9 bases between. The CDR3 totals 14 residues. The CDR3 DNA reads TGTGCCAGCAGCCATGGCGGTAACAATCAGCCCCAGCATTTT. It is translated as CASSHGGNNQPQHF.

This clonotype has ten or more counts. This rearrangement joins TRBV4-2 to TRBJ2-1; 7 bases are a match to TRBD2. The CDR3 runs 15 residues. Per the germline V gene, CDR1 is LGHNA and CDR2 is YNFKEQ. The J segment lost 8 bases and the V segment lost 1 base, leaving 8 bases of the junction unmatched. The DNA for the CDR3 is TGTGCCAGCAGCCAAGGTCGTGGTGGGGGGGATGAGCAGTTCTTC. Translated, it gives CASSQGRGGGDEQFF.

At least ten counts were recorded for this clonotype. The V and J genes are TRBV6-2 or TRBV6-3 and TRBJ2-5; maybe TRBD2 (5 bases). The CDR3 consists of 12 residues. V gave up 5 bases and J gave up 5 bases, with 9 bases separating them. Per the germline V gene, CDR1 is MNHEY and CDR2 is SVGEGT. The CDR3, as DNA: TGTGCCAGCAGTCAATCTAGCGAGACCCAGTACTTC. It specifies CASSQSSETQYF.

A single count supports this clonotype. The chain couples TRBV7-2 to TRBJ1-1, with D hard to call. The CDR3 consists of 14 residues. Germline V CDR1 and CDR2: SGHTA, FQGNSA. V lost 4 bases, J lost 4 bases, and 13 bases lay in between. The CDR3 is CASSWTGIGTEAFF. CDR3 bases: TGTGCCAGCAGCTGGACCGGGATAGGCACTGAAGCTTTCTTT.

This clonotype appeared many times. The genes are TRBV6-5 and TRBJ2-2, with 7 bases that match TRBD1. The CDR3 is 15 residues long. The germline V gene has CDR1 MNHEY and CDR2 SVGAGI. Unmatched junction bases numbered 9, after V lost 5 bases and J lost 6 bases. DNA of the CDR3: TGTGCCAGCAGTCCCCTAAGACAGGGATCCGGGGAGCTGTTTTTT. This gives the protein CASSPLRQGSGELFF.

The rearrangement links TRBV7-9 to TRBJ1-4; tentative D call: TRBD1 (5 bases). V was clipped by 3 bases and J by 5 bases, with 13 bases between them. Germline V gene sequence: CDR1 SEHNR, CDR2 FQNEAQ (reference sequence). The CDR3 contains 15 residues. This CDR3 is CASSLSGGLNEKLFF. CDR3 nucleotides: TGTGCCAGCAGCTTGTCGGGGGGTTTAAATGAAAAACTGTTTTTT. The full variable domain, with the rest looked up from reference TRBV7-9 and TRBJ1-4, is DTGVSQNPRHKITKRGQNVTFRCDPISEHNRLYWYRQTLGQGPEFLTYFQNEAQLEKSRLLSDRFSAERPKGSFSTLEIQRTEQGDSAMYLCASSLSGGLNEKLFFGSGTQLSVL.